This TCR beta chain was profiled in a study of neurological immune-mediated disorders. Overall study findings and caveats: HTLV-1-associated myelopathy had the most TCR clonal expansion, whereas multiple sclerosis had the least (lower than in healthy controls). None of the CDR3 amino acid sequences of expanded clones were shared across subjects, and this suggested private repertoires in all groups.

This clonotype occurred many times. The antigen is unknown. The cDNA came from 5'RACE, which used 10-nucleotide random UMIs. TCRdb used MiXCR to reprocess the 5' RACE reads, holding one entry per CDR3 protein. The data show tens of thousands of distinct CDR3 sequences, approximately 10% seen once. Germline values: CDR1 LGHNA, CDR2 YSLEER. This CDR3 has 14 amino acids. Trimming cost V 3 bases and J 4 bases, with 11 bases left between them. The V gene is TRBV4-3, the J gene TRBJ2-3, with D perhaps TRBD2 (7 bases). The sample taken for sequencing was PBMCs. This clonotype was obtained from a man in his sixties in good health. CDR3 loop: CASSQGGASDTQYF. The CDR3, as DNA: TGCGCCAGCAGCCAGGGGGGGGCCTCAGATACGCAGTATTTT.